Included here is one T cell receptor (beta chain) sequence, with context. Original handling: Counts of nucleated cells, estimated from reference gene primer amplification, were obtained. Profiled with immunoSEQ multiplex PCR; TCRdb holds only in-frame clones, not every one. From that table come the V and J calls and clone size; the DNA was used to work out D and trimming. This sample yields roughly 200,000 clones, of which roughly 80% are seen a single time; 13% belongs to the top ten. CDR1 and CDR2 from the germline V gene are SNHLY and FYNNEI. Trimming stripped 5 bases from V and 1 base from J, with 8 bases between. There are 13 residues in the CDR3. This specimen belongs to a study of blood T cell repertoires in COVID-19. Study information: Sample material is recorded as cDNA or gDNA derived from T cells, B-cell-depleted T cells, or PBMCs.

The TCR comes from a man between 45 and 60 years old who had recovered from COVID-19. The rearrangement links TRBV2 to TRBJ1-1; TRBD1 is a possible D gene (5 bases). The sequenced sample was peripheral blood. CDR3 amino acids: CASSSDTNTEAFF. In DNA, the CDR3 is TGTGCCAGCAGTTCGGACACGAACACTGAAGCTTTCTTT.